The entry below describes one TCR beta chain. Antigen specificity is unknown. The sample originates from a study of shared clonotypes between healthy human individuals. Germline V lookup: CDR1 MNHEY, CDR2 SVGAGI. The trim removed 5 bases at V and 3 bases at J, leaving 5 bases unmatched. The CDR3 sequence is 14 residues long. Researchers divided each subset's genomic DNA evenly across several immunoSEQ plates. Template amounts of about 270 ng DNA, approximately 30,000 T cell genomes, were employed in unsorted PBMC replicate PCRs. Unsorted PBMC DNA was run through sequencing on ten immunoSEQ deep assay plates. Produced via immunoSEQ multiplex PCR; TCRdb's table is partial and in-frame only. The data show roughly 500,000 clones, more than 75% seen once. General study findings and limits: Sequencing depth was predicted to influence how clonotypes are shared among donors.

The source material was PBMCs. This receptor was obtained from a woman aged 40 to 55 in good health. Some clones in this sample may be carry-over from other donors' samples. The chain uses TRBV6-5 and TRBJ2-7; 9 bases line up with TRBD2. CDR3 DNA: TGTGCCAGCAGTCCCCTAGCGGGGAGCTACGAGCAGTACTTC. It is translated as CASSPLAGSYEQYF.